Each of the 18 T cell receptor beta chains below was sequenced from the same sample in a study of early T cells in non-severe SARS-CoV-2 infection. TCRdb itself ran the 5' RACE reads through MiXCR, one entry per CDR3 protein. The data contain fewer than 85,000 distinct CDR3 sequences, 15% of them singletons. The sample taken for sequencing was whole blood. Receptors originate from an adult who was a healthcare worker with PCR-confirmed SARS-CoV-2 infection or an uninfected control (not recorded which).

This clonotype was found a few times. This chain joins TRBV4-3 and TRBJ1-2; TRBD1 aligns across 10 bases. From germline, CDR1 is LGHNA and CDR2 YSLEER. Trimming took 7 bases from V and 6 from J; bases not matched to a gene: 11. CDR3 length equals 15 residues. The CDR3 here is CASTLDRGRSDGYTF. The CDR3 DNA sequence: TGCGCCAGCACCCTTGACAGGGGGCGTTCTGATGGCTACACCTTC.

J is TRBJ1-3 and V is TRBV2, with 9 positions matching TRBD1. With V trimmed by 7 bases and J by 0 bases, 4 bases remained unmatched. The CDR3 length is 15 residues. The germline V gene has CDR1 SNHLY and CDR2 FYNNEI. For the CDR3, the DNA is TGTGCCAGCACCATACAGGGGGCCTCTGGAAACACCATATATTTT. Its translation is CASTIQGASGNTIYF.

This chain joins TRBV7-9 and TRBJ1-4; D not resolved. Trimming left V 2 bases short and J 4 bases short, with 8 bases between. The CDR3 runs 14 residues. The germline gives CDR1 SEHNR, CDR2 FQNEAQ (reference sequence). CDR3 nucleotide sequence: TGTGCCAGCAGCTTAACCGATCGTAATGAAAAACTGTTTTTT. It encodes CASSLTDRNEKLFF.

This clonotype showed up just a few times. CDR3 in DNA: TGCAGCGTTGAAACGACCACACTCCCTTACGAGCAGTACTTC. It yields the protein CSVETTTLPYEQYF. This chain uses TRBV29-1 with TRBJ2-7; the D is unclear. The CDR3 loop spans 14 amino acids. V was shortened by 2 bases and J by 4 bases, with 15 bases between the two germline ends. CDR1 is SQVTM and CDR2 is ANQGSEA in the germline V gene.

The chain joins TRBV20-1 to TRBJ2-3; 8 nucleotides line up with TRBD2. The CDR3 consists of 14 residues. The germline V gene has CDR1 DFQATT and CDR2 SNEGSKA (reference sequence). The V and J ends lost 4 bases and 0 bases, in that order; junction bases with no gene match: 3. The CDR3 sequence is CSAILADSTDTQYF. In DNA form, the CDR3 reads TGCAGTGCTATACTAGCGGACAGCACAGATACGCAGTATTTT.

This clonotype has just one count. The chain combines TRBV28 with TRBJ2-7; 8 nucleotides match TRBD1. This CDR3 region has 12 residues. J gave up 2 bases and V 7 bases, and 1 base lay outside the gene matches. The germline V gene has CDR1 MDHEN and CDR2 SYDVKM. The CDR3 loop reads CASNRGAYEQYF. The DNA of the CDR3 is TGTGCCAGCAACAGGGGGGCCTACGAGCAGTACTTC.

This clonotype was picked up a small number of times. This sequence joins TRBV7-3 and TRBJ2-1, with TRBD1 matching over 10 bases. V lost 4 bases, J lost 8 bases, and 8 bases stayed unmatched. This CDR3 is built from 15 residues. The V gene's germline CDR1 is SGHTA and CDR2 FQGTGA. In DNA, the CDR3 is TGTGCCAGCAGCTCATCGACAGGGGGCTTGGATGAGCAGTTCTTC. Residues: CASSSSTGGLDEQFF.

This clonotype was observed many times. The chain employs TRBV14 and TRBJ2-1; D not resolved. This CDR3 is built from 14 residues. Germline V gene sequence: CDR1 SGHDN, CDR2 FVKESK. The V end lost 1 base, the J end lost 10 bases, and 14 bases lay between the germline ends. The CDR3 loop reads CASSQGVRSAEQFF. The CDR3 DNA sequence: TGTGCCAGCAGCCAAGGGGTCCGGAGCGCCGAGCAGTTCTTC. Full variable domain (rest looked up from reference TRBV14 and TRBJ2-1): EAGVTQFPSHSVIEKGQTVTLRCDPISGHDNLYWYRRVMGKEIKFLLHFVKESKQDESGMPNNRFLAERTGGTYSTLKVQPAELEDSGVYFCASSQGVRSAEQFFGPGTRLTVL.

This chain uses TRBV7-3 with TRBJ2-7; D not certain. Germline lookup yields CDR1 SGHTA and CDR2 FQGTGA. The CDR3 runs to 14 residues. V was shortened by 5 bases and J by 1 base, with 12 bases between the two germline ends. The CDR3: CASSPRRKSYEQYF. The CDR3 nucleotides read TGTGCCAGCAGCCCTCGACGGAAATCCTACGAGCAGTACTTC.

The chain is built from TRBV12-3 or TRBV12-4 and TRBJ2-1, with a possible D match to TRBD1 (6 bases). The CDR3 has 16 residues. V was pared by 1 base and J by 6 bases, with 16 bases between. In DNA form, the CDR3 reads TGTGCCAGCAGTTTAGGGACAGTTTTCTCTGGCAATGAGCAGTTCTTC. Translating it yields CASSLGTVFSGNEQFF.

The rearrangement uses TRBV7-6 and TRBJ2-1; D is unresolved. CDR1 is SGHVS, CDR2 FNYEAQ, per germline. Trimming took 5 bases from V and 6 from J, leaving 17 bases between them. The CDR3 has 15 amino acids. The CDR3 spells CASSLEPRRSNEQFF. The CDR3 coding sequence is TGTGCCAGCAGCCTCGAACCGCGGCGGAGCAATGAGCAGTTCTTC.

The rearrangement links TRBV12-5 to TRBJ1-1; D call uncertain. The CDR3 spans 12 residues. V was cut by 2 bases and J by 4 bases, with 5 bases left in between. The germline V gene encodes CDR1 LGHNT and CDR2 FRNRAP. This CDR3 reads CASGLSGTEAFF. The CDR3 DNA is TGTGCTAGTGGTTTGTCTGGCACTGAAGCTTTCTTT. Full variable domain (rest looked up from reference TRBV12-5 and TRBJ1-1): DARVTQTPRHKVTEMGQEVTMRCQPILGHNTVFWYRQTMMQGLELLAYFRNRAPLDDSGMPKDRFSAEMPDATLATLKIQPSEPRDSAVYFCASGLSGTEAFFGQGTRLTVV.

This sequence joins TRBV6-5 and TRBJ2-2; D could derive from TRBD1 or TRBD2 (5 bases each). This CDR3 is built from 15 residues. Germline CDR1 MNHEY, CDR2 SVGAGI. Trimming stripped 5 bases from V and 7 bases from J, with 17 bases between. This CDR3 is CASSIGDLTGGELFF. CDR3 in DNA: TGTGCCAGCAGTATAGGGGACCTCACGGGCGGGGAGCTGTTTTTT.

The rearrangement joins TRBV7-6 to TRBJ1-1; a weak D match, TRBD1 (5 bases). The CDR3 has 14 residues. Germline loops: CDR1 SGHVS, CDR2 FNYEAQ. V lost 5 bases and J lost 1, with 11 bases in between. For the CDR3, the DNA is TGTGCCAGCAGCCGTACAGGATCGAACACTGAAGCTTTCTTT. It specifies CASSRTGSNTEAFF.

J is TRBJ2-1 and V is TRBV2; 8 bases line up with TRBD2. Germline V CDR1 and CDR2: SNHLY, FYNNEI. V dropped 7 bases and J dropped 0; count of bases not matched to a gene: 17. The CDR3 has 19 amino acids. CDR3 region: CASIRLVPGLGSSYNEQFF. The CDR3 coding sequence is TGTGCCAGCATTAGACTCGTCCCGGGACTAGGGAGCTCCTACAATGAGCAGTTCTTC.

The V call is TRBV28, the J call TRBJ2-1, with TRBD2 matching 11 bases. Germline V CDR1 and CDR2: MDHEN, SYDVKM. The CDR3 totals 15 residues. V dropped 6 bases and J dropped 5; count of bases not matched to a gene: 6. CDR3 region: CASSTWGLADNEQFF. CDR3 nucleotide sequence: TGTGCCAGCAGCACCTGGGGACTAGCGGACAATGAGCAGTTCTTC.

The chain has TRBV5-1 and TRBJ1-2, with 7 bases fitting TRBD1. Losses at the gene ends were 0 bases for V and 4 bases for J; bases not matched to a gene: 3. CDR3 length equals 14 residues. CDR1 and CDR2 from the germline V gene are SGHRS and YFSETQ. The CDR3 protein is CASSLGDSRYGYTF. As DNA, the CDR3 is TGCGCCAGCAGCTTGGGGGACAGCCGCTATGGCTACACCTTC.

This clonotype came up a few times. CDR3 residues: CAISESPENYGYTF. The CDR3 DNA sequence: TGTGCCATCAGTGAGTCCCCAGAGAACTATGGCTACACCTTC. The V call is TRBV10-3, the J call TRBJ1-2; D not certain. Germline-derived CDR1 and CDR2 are ENHRY and SYGVKD. V lost 0 bases to trimming and J lost 2 bases, with 7 bases between them. The CDR3 contains 14 residues.